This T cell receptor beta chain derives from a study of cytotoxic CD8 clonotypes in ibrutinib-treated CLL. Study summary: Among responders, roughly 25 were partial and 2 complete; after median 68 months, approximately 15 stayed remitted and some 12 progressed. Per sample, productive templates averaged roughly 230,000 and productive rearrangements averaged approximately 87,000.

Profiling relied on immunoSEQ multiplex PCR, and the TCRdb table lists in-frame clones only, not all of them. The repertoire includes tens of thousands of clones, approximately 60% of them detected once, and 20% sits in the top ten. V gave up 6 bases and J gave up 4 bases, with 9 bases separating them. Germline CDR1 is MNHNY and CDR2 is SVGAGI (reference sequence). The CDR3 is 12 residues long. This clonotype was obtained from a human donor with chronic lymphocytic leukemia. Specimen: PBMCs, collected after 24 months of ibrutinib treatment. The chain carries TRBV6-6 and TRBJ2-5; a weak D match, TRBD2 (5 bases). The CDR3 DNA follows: TGTGCCAGCAGGGTTGAGGGAGAGACCCAGTACTTC. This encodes CASRVEGETQYF.